What follows are 21 T cell receptor beta chains derived from one specimen sequenced in a study of radiotherapy plus CTLA-4 blockade in lung cancer. Data came from immunoSEQ multiplex PCR; TCRdb stores just in-frame clones and leaves some out. The table has some 120,000 clones, 81% seen once. The sample in question was peripheral blood, obtained from a patient treated with radiotherapy plus ipilimumab. These receptors all come from a human donor with non-small cell lung cancer that progressed on radiotherapy plus ipilimumab. Some clones in this sample may be carry-over from other donors' samples.

The chain is built from TRBV27 and TRBJ2-7; D is uncertain. Trimming shortened V by 4 bases and J by 0 bases, and 10 bases separated the two germline ends. This CDR3 contains 14 residues. Germline V lookup: CDR1 MNHEY, CDR2 SMNVEV (reference sequence). The CDR3 region is CASSSLSASYEQYF. CDR3 coding DNA: TGTGCCAGCAGTTCCCTCAGTGCCTCCTACGAGCAGTACTTC.

V usage is TRBV6-5 and J usage is TRBJ1-2, with 12 positions matching TRBD1. The junction had 7 bases not matched to a gene; V was cut back by 3 bases and J by 8 bases. There are 15 residues in the CDR3. Germline CDR1 and CDR2: MNHEY and SVGAGI. The DNA for the CDR3 is TGTGCCAGCAGTTATTGGGACAGGGGGCGCGAAGGCTACACCTTC. Its protein product is CASSYWDRGREGYTF.

With regard to this clone: Other DNA sequences within the sample encode an identical CDR3. The CDR3: CASSYRQGATNEKLFF. DNA of the CDR3: TGTGCCAGCAGTTATCGACAGGGGGCAACTAATGAAAAACTGTTTTTT. The gene calls are TRBV6-5 and TRBJ1-4; 9 bases match TRBD1. The J segment lost 0 bases and the V segment lost 3 bases, leaving 2 bases of the junction unmatched. The germline CDR1 and CDR2 sequences are MNHEY and SVGAGI. The CDR3 length is 16 residues.

The V call is TRBV19, the J call TRBJ1-5, with 7 bases aligning to TRBD1. V was clipped by 4 bases and J by 4 bases; unmatched bases: 1. The CDR3 is 13 residues long. Germline lookup yields CDR1 LNHDA and CDR2 SQIVND (reference sequence). In DNA, the CDR3 is TGTGCCAGTAGTACGGGACAGAATCAGCCCCAGCATTTT. Its translation: CASSTGQNQPQHF.

V usage is TRBV2 and J usage is TRBJ2-1; D is uncertain. Germline CDR1 is SNHLY and CDR2 is FYNNEI. Trimming removed 5 bases at V and 4 bases at J, with 12 bases between. This CDR3 spans 14 amino acids. The chain's CDR3 is CASSQQLGYNEQFF. The CDR3, as DNA: TGTGCCAGCAGTCAACAGTTAGGGTACAATGAGCAGTTCTTC. The whole variable domain, filled in from reference TRBV2 and TRBJ2-1, reads EPEVTQTPSHQVTQMGQEVILRCVPISNHLYFYWYRQILGQKVEFLVSFYNNEISEKSEIFDDQFSVERPDGSNFTLKIRSTKLEDSAMYFCASSQQLGYNEQFFGPGTRLTVL.

The chain links TRBV4-2 to TRBJ1-6; D gene uncertain. The CDR3 runs to 17 residues. The ends were cut back, 0 bases at V and 3 bases at J, with 12 bases in the middle. Germline CDR1 and CDR2: LGHNA and YNFKEQ. This chain's CDR3 is CASSQDSGRFYNSPLHF. The CDR3 coding sequence is TGTGCCAGCAGCCAAGATTCCGGCCGGTTCTATAATTCACCCCTCCACTTT.

This clone was seen only a few times. V and J are TRBV15 and TRBJ1-5, with unresolved D. Trimming stripped 5 bases from V and 4 bases from J, with 12 bases between. The CDR3 is 14 amino acids. Germline CDR1 reads LNHNV; CDR2 reads YYDKDF (reference sequence). In DNA form, the CDR3 reads TGTGCCACCAGCTCCGCGTTGGGTAATCAGCCCCAGCATTTT. It codes for CATSSALGNQPQHF. Supplemented by reference TRBV15 and TRBJ1-5, the full variable domain reads DAMVIQNPRYQVTQFGKPVTLSCSQTLNHNVMYWYQQKSSQAPKLLFHYYDKDFNNEADTPDNFQSRRPNTSFCFLDIRSPGLGDTAMYLCATSSALGNQPQHFGDGTRLSIL.

CDR3 amino acids: CASSQEGINQPQHF. Here the CDR3 DNA reads TGTGCCAGCAGCCAAGAGGGGATCAATCAGCCCCAGCATTTT. The rearrangement links TRBV4-2 to TRBJ1-5; D remains ambiguous. Looked up from germline, CDR1 is LGHNA and CDR2 is YNFKEQ. This CDR3 is built from 14 residues. The V end was cut by 0 bases, the J end by 3 bases, with 6 bases between.

The chain recombines TRBV6-6 with TRBJ2-3, with 10 bases that match TRBD2. Germline V lookup: CDR1 MNHNY, CDR2 SVGAGI (reference sequence). CDR3 length: 15 residues. Germline trimming cut 4 bases from V and 6 bases from J; bases unmatched to any gene: 7. The CDR3 DNA sequence: TGTGCCAGCAGTTTAGCGGGGGGCCCGAGGGATACGCAGTATTTT. Its translation is CASSLAGGPRDTQYF.

This chain joins TRBV13 and TRBJ2-5; weak D call: TRBD2 (6 bases). Germline CDR1 and CDR2: PRHDT and FYEKMQ (reference sequence). The CDR3 has 14 amino acids. The V and J ends lost 6 bases and 5 bases respectively, with 16 bases between them. The CDR3 coding sequence is TGTGCCAGCAGTGCCTCCTCGGCGGGGGAGACCCAGTACTTC. Encoded protein: CASSASSAGETQYF. The complete variable domain, with remaining parts taken from reference TRBV13 and TRBJ2-5, reads AAGVIQSPRHLIKEKRETATLKCYPIPRHDTVYWYQQGPGQDPQFLISFYEKMQSDKGSIPDRFSAQQFSDYHSELNMSSLELGDSALYFCASSASSAGETQYFGPGTRLLVL.

V usage is TRBV5-1 and J usage is TRBJ2-3; D is unclear. The germline CDR1 and CDR2 sequences are SGHRS and YFSETQ. The V gene lost 3 bases and the J gene lost 0 bases, with 5 bases spanning the gap. The CDR3 has 13 residues. This chain's CDR3 is CASSYDSTDTQYF. Here the CDR3 DNA reads TGCGCCAGCAGCTACGACAGCACAGATACGCAGTATTTT.

This chain joins TRBV6-6 and TRBJ1-5, with D perhaps matching TRBD1 (6 bases). Between the trimmed V and J ends, which lost 8 bases and 4 bases, there was a span of 21 bases. CDR3 length: 16 amino acids. Germline assignment: CDR1 MNHNY and CDR2 SVGAGI (reference sequence). The DNA for the CDR3 is TGTGCCAGCCAGTCGGTACTGGCAGGGACAAATCAGCCCCAGCATTTT. It specifies CASQSVLAGTNQPQHF.

This chain links TRBV6-1 with TRBJ1-2; 8 nucleotides match TRBD1. The trim removed 4 bases at V and 3 bases at J, leaving 4 bases unmatched. Germline assignment: CDR1 MNHNS and CDR2 SASEGT. The CDR3 runs to 14 residues. The CDR3 DNA reads TGTGCCAGCAGTGTAGGGACAGGAGACTATGGCTACACCTTC. Protein product: CASSVGTGDYGYTF.

This rearrangement joins TRBV5-1 to TRBJ2-2, with TRBD1 matching over 7 bases. Germline loops: CDR1 SGHRS, CDR2 YFSETQ. CDR3 length: 16 amino acids. V shed 0 bases and J 3 bases; nucleotides not matched to a gene: 5. CDR3 residues: CASSLEGQGDTGELFF. The CDR3 bases are TGCGCCAGCAGCTTGGAAGGGCAGGGGGACACCGGGGAGCTGTTTTTT. Full variable domain (rest looked up from reference TRBV5-1 and TRBJ2-2): KAGVTQTPRYLIKTRGQQVTLSCSPISGHRSVSWYQQTPGQGLQFLFEYFSETQRNKGNFPGRFSGRQFSNSRSEMNVSTLELGDSALYLCASSLEGQGDTGELFFGEGSRLTVL.

The chain uses TRBV7-3 and TRBJ2-2, with 8 bases identical to TRBD2. There are 17 residues in the CDR3. J gave up 0 bases and V 1 base, and 4 bases lay outside the gene matches. The germline gives CDR1 SGHTA, CDR2 FQGTGA. CDR3 DNA: TGTGCCAGCAGCTTAATGTATAGCGGGACGAACACCGGGGAGCTGTTTTTT. Residues: CASSLMYSGTNTGELFF.

V and J are TRBV6-5 and TRBJ1-2; perhaps TRBD1 as D (5 bases). The germline V and J ends were trimmed by 6 bases and 4 bases, with 12 bases remaining between them. The CDR3 has 13 residues. Germline V CDR1 and CDR2: MNHEY, SVGAGI. The DNA for the CDR3 is TGTGCCAGCAGGACAACAGGAGGCTATGGCTACACCTTC. Its protein product is CASRTTGGYGYTF.

This clone was recorded once. The rearrangement joins TRBV19 to TRBJ2-7; TRBD1 aligns across 8 bases. CDR3 size: 14 residues. J lost 1 base, V lost 6 bases, and 5 bases had no gene match. Germline values: CDR1 LNHDA, CDR2 SQIVND (reference sequence). CDR3 in DNA: TGTGCCAGTAGCGTCAGGGGGCCTTCCTACGAGCAGTACTTC. Translated, it gives CASSVRGPSYEQYF.

The rearrangement links TRBV9 to TRBJ1-4; 7 bases align to TRBD1. The CDR3 totals 16 residues. CDR1 and CDR2 from the germline V gene are SGDLS and YYNGEE. V was pared by 4 bases and J by 4 bases, with 10 bases of the junction left unmatched. CDR3: CASSTRGGQHNEKLFF. For the CDR3, the DNA is TGTGCCAGCAGCACCAGGGGGGGACAGCATAATGAAAAACTGTTTTTT.

V is TRBV7-2 and J is TRBJ2-3; D remains unclear. This CDR3 region has 14 residues. The V gene lost 0 bases and the J gene lost 4 bases, with 8 bases spanning the gap. Germline values: CDR1 SGHTA, CDR2 FQGNSA. CDR3 sequence reads: CASSLAAGADTQYF. The CDR3 nucleotides read TGTGCCAGCAGCTTAGCGGCTGGCGCAGATACGCAGTATTTT.

This clone was detected once. At one end the junction does not follow the germline gene, possibly because of a read error. The chain uses TRBV7-8 and TRBJ2-5; D possibly corresponds to TRBD2 (7 bases). The CDR3 totals 11 residues. The germline V gene has CDR1 SGHVS and CDR2 FQNEAQ. CDR3 sequence (DNA): TGTGCCAGCAGCTTAGCGCTAGGGGGGGACTTC. Its translation: CASSLALGGDF. The entire variable domain, with the rest obtained from reference TRBV7-8 and TRBJ2-5, is as follows: GAGVSQSPRYKVAKRGQDVALRCDPISGHVSLFWYQQALGQGPEFLTYFQNEAQLDKSGLPSDRFFAERPEGSVSTLKIQRTQQEDSAVYLCASSLALGGDFGPGTRLLVL.

The V and J genes are TRBV29-1 and TRBJ2-3, with 7 bases fitting TRBD1. V dropped 5 bases and J dropped 2; count of bases not matched to a gene: 19. The CDR3 is 18 residues long. CDR1 and CDR2 (germline): SQVTM, ANQGSEA. Here the CDR3 reads CSVLGGQRGRVDTDTQYF. CDR3 nucleotides: TGCAGCGTTCTAGGGGGACAGAGGGGAAGGGTTGACACAGATACGCAGTATTTT.